The 24 T cell receptor beta chains below were found in one sample sequenced in a study of identical twins. Each CDR3 protein is one row after TCRdb ran MiXCR on the 5' RACE reads. The repertoire consists of about 550,000 distinct CDR3 sequences, with 20% to 25% occurring once and the leading ten covering about 0.48%. The same data also contributed to another study, on yellow fever vaccine responses in identical twins.

Input material: CD4+ T cells sorted from blood. The receptors were gathered from a young woman in good health.

There are a few counts of this clonotype. This chain links TRBV29-1 with TRBJ2-5; 12 bases fit TRBD2. Trimming took 6 bases from V and 3 from J; bases not matched to a gene: 2. CDR3 length equals 13 residues. CDR1 and CDR2 (germline): SQVTM, ANQGSEA. Here the CDR3 DNA reads TGCAGCGTATGGACTAGCGGGAAAGAGACCCAGTACTTC. Protein sequence: CSVWTSGKETQYF.

This rearrangement joins TRBV24-1 to TRBJ2-3; TRBD2 agrees at 8 bases. This CDR3 contains 16 residues. Losses at the gene ends were 3 bases for V and 2 bases for J; bases not matched to a gene: 6. Germline CDR1 reads KGHDR; CDR2 reads SFDVKD. The CDR3 loop is CATSDGTSQFTDTQYF. The CDR3, as DNA: TGTGCCACCAGTGATGGGACTAGTCAATTCACAGATACGCAGTATTTT.

The chain links TRBV4-1 to TRBJ2-1, with 7 bases that match TRBD2. CDR1 MGHRA and CDR2 YSYEKL come from the germline V gene. The CDR3 is 15 residues long. V was clipped by 0 bases and J by 5 bases; unmatched bases: 4. This CDR3 is CASSQESAGDNEQFF. CDR3 bases: TGCGCCAGCAGCCAAGAATCGGCGGGGGACAATGAGCAGTTCTTC.

This clonotype was counted only a few times. CDR3 sequence reads: CASSLRTPETQYF. The CDR3 DNA follows: TGTGCCAGCAGTTTAAGGACTCCGGAGACCCAGTACTTC. The chain combines TRBV12-3 or TRBV12-4 with TRBJ2-5; a possible D gene is TRBD2 (5 bases). This CDR3 is built from 13 residues. The V end lost 2 bases, the J end lost 5 bases, and 9 bases lay between the germline ends.

CDR3 nucleotide sequence: TGTGCCAGCAGTTTAGCGGGAGGAAATCACAATGAGCAGTTCTTC. Amino acids: CASSLAGGNHNEQFF. The rearrangement links TRBV27 to TRBJ2-1; the match to TRBD2 covers 8 bases. The trim removed 2 bases at V and 5 bases at J, leaving 5 bases unmatched. The CDR3 length is 15 residues. Germline V gene data show CDR1 as MNHEY and CDR2 as SMNVEV (reference sequence).

This clonotype has more than one count but fewer than ten. CDR3 amino acids: CASRAPGGRNNEQFF. The CDR3 coding sequence is TGTGCCAGCAGAGCCCCAGGGGGCAGGAACAATGAGCAGTTCTTC. The rearrangement joins TRBV12-3 or TRBV12-4 to TRBJ2-1, with 8 bases identical to TRBD1. V shed 6 bases, J shed 5 bases, and the junction held 9 bases outside the gene matches. The CDR3 has 15 residues.

This clonotype was seen more than once but under ten times. V is TRBV27 and J is TRBJ2-2; 15 bases fit TRBD2. Trimming removed 4 bases from V and 6 bases from J; junction bases left unmatched: 3. The CDR3 is made up of 16 amino acids. Germline V gene lookup returns CDR1 MNHEY and CDR2 SMNVEV (reference sequence). The CDR3 DNA reads as TGTGCCAGCAGTTGGGGGACTAGCGGGAGGTCCGGGGAGCTGTTTTTT. Translation gives CASSWGTSGRSGELFF.

The chain joins TRBV12-3 or TRBV12-4 to TRBJ1-1, with 7 bases that match TRBD1. Trimming at V came to 7 bases and at J to 0 bases, leaving 8 bases not matched to a gene. The CDR3 extends over 15 amino acids. The CDR3 spells CASTNRGNVNTEAFF. CDR3 sequence (DNA): TGTGCCAGCACCAACAGGGGAAACGTGAACACTGAAGCTTTCTTT.

This clonotype has only one observation. CDR3 nucleotide sequence: TGTGCCAGCAGCCAAACTAGCGGGGGTTTCTATGAGCAGTTCTTC. Translation: CASSQTSGGFYEQFF. V gene TRBV3-1 combines with J gene TRBJ2-1; 11 bases map to TRBD2. Trimming at V came to 2 bases and at J to 8 bases, leaving 5 bases not matched to a gene. This CDR3 contains 15 residues. CDR1 is LGHDT and CDR2 is YNNKEL in the germline V gene (reference sequence).

The CDR3 coding sequence is TGTGCCAGCAGCCTAATTAGCGGGAGGCGTCAAGAGACCCAGTACTTC. It yields the protein CASSLISGRRQETQYF. The genes are TRBV6-1 and TRBJ2-5; the match to TRBD2 covers 10 bases. Trimming removed 6 bases from V and 2 bases from J; junction bases left unmatched: 9. CDR3 length: 16 amino acids. Germline assignment: CDR1 MNHNS and CDR2 SASEGT.

This chain joins TRBV14 and TRBJ2-3; 11 bases line up with TRBD2. Germline V lookup: CDR1 SGHDN, CDR2 FVKESK. The CDR3 runs to 15 residues. V was pared by 4 bases and J by 5 bases, with 5 bases of the junction left unmatched. DNA for the CDR3: TGTGCCAGCAGCCCCGGGGGACTAGCGGAAGATACGCAGTATTTT. Translated, it gives CASSPGGLAEDTQYF.

The chain is built from TRBV12-3 or TRBV12-4 and TRBJ2-5; 14 nucleotides agree with TRBD2. V was clipped by 5 bases and J by 3 bases; unmatched bases: 5. This CDR3 has 16 amino acids. In DNA form, the CDR3 reads TGTGCCAGCAGTACTGCGGGACTAGCGGGGGAAGAGACCCAGTACTTC. Translation gives CASSTAGLAGEETQYF.

This chain connects TRBV5-1 to TRBJ2-1; 12 nucleotides match TRBD2. The CDR3 runs 17 residues. V was clipped by 6 bases and J by 8 bases; unmatched bases: 15. Germline assignment: CDR1 SGHRS and CDR2 YFSETQ. CDR3 sequence: CASTNSRLAGVKDEQFF. DNA for the CDR3: TGCGCCAGCACCAACTCCAGACTAGCGGGAGTAAAGGATGAGCAGTTCTTC.

In its sample, this clonotype was seen a few times. The genes are TRBV13 and TRBJ1-1; D gene unclear. The CDR3 is 12 residues long. V gave up 2 bases and J gave up 9 bases, with 10 bases separating them. Germline V gene data show CDR1 as PRHDT and CDR2 as FYEKMQ (reference sequence). Written as DNA, the CDR3 is TGTGCCAGCAGCTTAAGGCGGGAGCAAGCTTTCTTT. Amino acid sequence: CASSLRREQAFF.

This clonotype was observed a few times. The chain carries TRBV2 and TRBJ2-2; the D gene is possibly TRBD1 (6 bases). The V end lost 6 bases, the J end lost 1 base, and 9 bases lay between the germline ends. There are 14 residues in the CDR3. Germline lookup yields CDR1 SNHLY and CDR2 FYNNEI. The CDR3 protein is CASRAQGNTGELFF. CDR3 sequence (DNA): TGTGCCAGCAGAGCACAGGGGAACACCGGGGAGCTGTTTTTT. Together with reference TRBV2 and TRBJ2-2, the CDR3 gives the full variable domain: EPEVTQTPSHQVTQMGQEVILRCVPISNHLYFYWYRQILGQKVEFLVSFYNNEISEKSEIFDDQFSVERPDGSNFTLKIRSTKLEDSAMYFCASRAQGNTGELFFGEGSRLTVL.

This chain links TRBV29-1 with TRBJ2-5; tentatively, D is TRBD1 or TRBD2 (5 bases each). CDR3 length: 13 amino acids. CDR1 and CDR2 from the germline V gene are SQVTM and ANQGSEA. Trimming stripped 7 bases from V and 5 bases from J, with 17 bases between. CDR3 in amino acids: CSGFRGVGETQYF. In nucleotides, the CDR3 is TGCAGCGGATTTAGGGGAGTCGGGGAGACCCAGTACTTC.

This clonotype showed up just a few times. CDR3 sequence: CASSGLPGATYEQYF. As DNA, the CDR3 is TGTGCCAGCAGTGGGCTCCCGGGGGCGACCTACGAGCAGTACTTC. J is TRBJ2-7 and V is TRBV2; the D call may be TRBD1 or TRBD2 (6 bases each). The V gene's germline CDR1 is SNHLY and CDR2 FYNNEI. Trimming shortened V by 4 bases and J by 2 bases, and 15 bases separated the two germline ends. The CDR3 is made up of 15 amino acids. The entire variable domain, with the rest obtained from reference TRBV2 and TRBJ2-7, is as follows: EPEVTQTPSHQVTQMGQEVILRCVPISNHLYFYWYRQILGQKVEFLVSFYNNEISEKSEIFDDQFSVERPDGSNFTLKIRSTKLEDSAMYFCASSGLPGATYEQYFGPGTRLTVT.

This clonotype was recorded many times. The V call is TRBV2, the J call TRBJ2-5; the D gene is possibly TRBD1 (6 bases). V was clipped by 6 bases and J by 0 bases, with 11 bases between them. This CDR3 spans 14 amino acids. Germline V gene sequence: CDR1 SNHLY, CDR2 FYNNEI. Here the CDR3 reads CASSDRSYQETQYF. For the CDR3, the DNA is TGTGCCAGCAGCGACAGGAGCTACCAAGAGACCCAGTACTTC.

The rearrangement links TRBV20-1 to TRBJ2-1; D unclear. V was shortened by 0 bases and J by 5 bases, with 14 bases between the two germline ends. The CDR3 totals 15 residues. In germline, CDR1 is DFQATT, CDR2 SNEGSKA (reference sequence). The chain's CDR3 is CSAREGGAPNNEQFF. The CDR3 DNA reads TGCAGTGCTAGAGAAGGCGGAGCGCCGAACAATGAGCAGTTCTTC.

This clonotype came up a few times. The chain employs TRBV28 and TRBJ2-7; a weak D match, TRBD2 (6 bases). Trimming took 1 base from V and 3 from J, leaving 10 bases between them. The CDR3 sequence is 14 residues long. Germline V gives CDR1 MDHEN, CDR2 SYDVKM. The CDR3: CASSLYGGSYEQYF. Written as DNA, the CDR3 is TGTGCCAGCAGTTTATACGGAGGGAGCTACGAGCAGTACTTC. The complete variable domain, with remaining parts taken from reference TRBV28 and TRBJ2-7, reads DVKVTQSSRYLVKRTGEKVFLECVQDMDHENMFWYRQDPGLGLRLIYFSYDVKMKEKGDIPEGYSVSREKKERFSLILESASTNQTSMYLCASSLYGGSYEQYFGPGTRLTVT.

The genes are TRBV29-1 and TRBJ2-1; 14 bases map to TRBD2. The CDR3 consists of 16 residues. V shed 6 bases, J shed 3 bases, and the junction held 7 bases outside the gene matches. Looked up from germline, CDR1 is SQVTM and CDR2 is ANQGSEA. CDR3 sequence reads: CSVKRTSGRIYNEQFF. CDR3 sequence (DNA): TGCAGCGTGAAAAGGACTAGCGGGAGGATCTACAATGAGCAGTTCTTC.

In its sample, this clonotype was seen a few times. This sequence joins TRBV20-1 and TRBJ2-7; TRBD2 matches at 10 bases. Germline CDR1 DFQATT, CDR2 SNEGSKA (reference sequence). Trimming at V came to 3 bases and at J to 1 base, leaving 3 bases not matched to a gene. CDR3 length: 14 residues. The CDR3 region is CSARTSGRSYEQYF. The CDR3 bases are TGCAGTGCTAGGACTAGCGGGCGGTCCTACGAGCAGTACTTC.

V usage is TRBV11-2 and J usage is TRBJ2-5; possible D gene TRBD1, 5 bases. Germline V gene data show CDR1 as SGHAT and CDR2 as FQNNGV. V shed 2 bases and J shed 0 bases, with 13 bases lying between them. CDR3 length: 16 residues. The CDR3 here is CASSLFQGVYQETQYF. The CDR3 DNA is TGTGCCAGCAGCTTATTCCAGGGCGTTTACCAAGAGACCCAGTACTTC.

This clonotype was seen only a few times. The V and J genes are TRBV27 and TRBJ2-7; D remains unclear. The CDR3 has 14 residues. V lost 1 base and J lost 2, with 9 bases in between. Per the germline V gene, CDR1 is MNHEY and CDR2 is SMNVEV (reference sequence). The CDR3 DNA is TGTGCCAGCAGTTTATTTGGTTCTACCTACGAGCAGTACTTC. It is translated as CASSLFGSTYEQYF.